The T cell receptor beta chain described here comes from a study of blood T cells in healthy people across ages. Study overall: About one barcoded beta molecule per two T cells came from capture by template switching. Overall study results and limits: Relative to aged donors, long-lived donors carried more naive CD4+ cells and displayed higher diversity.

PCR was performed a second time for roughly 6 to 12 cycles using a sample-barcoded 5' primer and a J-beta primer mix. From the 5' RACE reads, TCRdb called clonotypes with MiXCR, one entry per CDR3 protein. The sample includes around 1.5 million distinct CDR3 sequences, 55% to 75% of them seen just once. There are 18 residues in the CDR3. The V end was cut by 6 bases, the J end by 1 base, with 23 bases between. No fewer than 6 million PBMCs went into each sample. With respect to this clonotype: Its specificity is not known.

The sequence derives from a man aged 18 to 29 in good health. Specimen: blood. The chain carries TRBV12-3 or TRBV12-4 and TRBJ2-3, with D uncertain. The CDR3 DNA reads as TGTGCCAGCAGCCCGACAATCCCGGGCCTTGAGGGCACAGATACGCAGTATTTT. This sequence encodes CASSPTIPGLEGTDTQYF.